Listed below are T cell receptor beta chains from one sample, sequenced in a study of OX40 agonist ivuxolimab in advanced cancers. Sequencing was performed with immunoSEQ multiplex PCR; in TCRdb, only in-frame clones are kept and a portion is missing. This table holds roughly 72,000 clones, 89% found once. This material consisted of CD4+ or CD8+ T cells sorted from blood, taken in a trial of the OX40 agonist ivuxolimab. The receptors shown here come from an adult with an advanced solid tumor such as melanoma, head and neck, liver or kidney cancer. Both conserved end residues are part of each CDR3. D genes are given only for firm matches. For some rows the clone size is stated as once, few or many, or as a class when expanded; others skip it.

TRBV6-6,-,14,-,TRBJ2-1,CASSYSRVYNEQFF,TGTGCCAGCAGTTACTCGCGGGTTTACAATGAGCAGTTCTTC
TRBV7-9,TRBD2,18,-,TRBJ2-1,CASSSAASGGSSYNEQFF,TGTGCCAGCAGCTCGGCCGCTAGCGGGGGGAGCTCCTACAATGAGCAGTTCTTC
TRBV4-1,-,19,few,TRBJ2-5,CASSQEIRRPRGSQETQYF,TGCGCCAGCAGCCAAGAAATCCGCCGCCCGCGGGGCTCACAAGAGACCCAGTACTTC
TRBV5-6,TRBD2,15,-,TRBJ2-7,CASSLLGTSGREQYF,TGTGCCAGCAGCTTATTAGGGACTAGCGGTAGAGAGCAGTACTTC
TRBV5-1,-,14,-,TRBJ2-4,CASSFQAAAPIQYF,TGCGCCAGCAGTTTCCAGGCGGCAGCGCCCATTCAGTACTTC
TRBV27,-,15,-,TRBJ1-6,CASSFRARDNSPLHF,TGTGCCAGCAGTTTTAGGGCCAGGGATAATTCACCCCTCCACTTT
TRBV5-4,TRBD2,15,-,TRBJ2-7,CASSSSGRASNEQYF,TGTGCCAGCAGCTCAAGCGGGAGGGCCTCCAACGAGCAGTACTTC
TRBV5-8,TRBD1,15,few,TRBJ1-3,CASSPGQGSGNTIYF,TGTGCCAGCAGCCCGGGACAGGGCTCTGGAAACACCATATATTTT
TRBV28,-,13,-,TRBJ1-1,CASSLLGRTEAFF,TGTGCCAGCAGTTTACTGGGACGGACTGAAGCTTTCTTT
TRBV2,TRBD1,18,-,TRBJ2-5,CASRSPSRTGQGGETQYF,TGTGCCAGCAGGTCCCCCTCTAGAACGGGACAGGGCGGAGAGACCCAGTACTTC
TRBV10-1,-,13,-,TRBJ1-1,CASSIQVDTEAFF,TGCGCCAGCAGTATACAGGTTGACACTGAAGCTTTCTTT
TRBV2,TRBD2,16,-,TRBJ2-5,CASRLTSGSGLETQYF,TGTGCCAGCAGACTAACTAGCGGGAGTGGGTTGGAGACCCAGTACTTC
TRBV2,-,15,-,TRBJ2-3,CASSDTTRAPDTQYF,TGTGCCAGCAGTGACACTACTCGCGCTCCGGATACGCAGTATTTT
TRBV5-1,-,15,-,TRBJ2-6,CASARAYSGANVLTF,TGCGCCAGCGCCAGGGCCTACTCTGGGGCCAACGTCCTGACTTTC
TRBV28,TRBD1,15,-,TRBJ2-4,CASSLLQGASDIQYF,TGTGCCAGCAGTCTACTACAGGGGGCGTCGGACATTCAGTACTTC
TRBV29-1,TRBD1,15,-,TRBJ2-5,CSVYGTGGLGETQYF,TGCAGCGTTTACGGGACAGGGGGCTTAGGGGAGACCCAGTACTTC
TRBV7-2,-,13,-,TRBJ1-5,CASGERTNQPQHF,TGTGCCAGCGGTGAGCGGACTAATCAGCCCCAGCATTTT
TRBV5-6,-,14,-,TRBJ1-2,CASSLGVSNYGYTF,TGTGCCAGCAGCTTGGGAGTCTCTAACTATGGCTACACCTTC
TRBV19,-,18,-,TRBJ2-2,CASSIIGARLKNTGELFF,TGTGCCAGTAGTATAATAGGGGCACGACTGAAGAACACCGGGGAGCTGTTTTTT
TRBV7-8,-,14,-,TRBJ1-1,CASSSTLVGTEAFF,TGTGCCAGCAGCTCGACGTTAGTCGGCACTGAAGCTTTCTTT
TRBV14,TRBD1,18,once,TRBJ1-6,CASSHGTGERSYNSPLHF,TGTGCCAGCAGCCATGGGACAGGGGAAAGGTCCTATAATTCACCCCTCCACTTT
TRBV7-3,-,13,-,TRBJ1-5,CASSSQVGQPQHF,TGTGCCAGCAGCTCACAAGTCGGGCAGCCCCAGCATTTT
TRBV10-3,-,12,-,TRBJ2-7,CAAKTASYEQYF,TGTGCCGCTAAGACTGCGTCCTACGAGCAGTACTTC
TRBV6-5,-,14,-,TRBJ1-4,CASSYRGANEKLFF,TGTGCCAGCAGTTACAGGGGGGCTAATGAAAAACTGTTTTTT
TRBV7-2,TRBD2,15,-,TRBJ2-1,CASSLSGRGRNEQFF,TGTGCCAGCAGCTTAAGCGGGAGAGGCAGAAATGAGCAGTTCTTC
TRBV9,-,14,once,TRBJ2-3,CASSAMTGTDTQYF,TGTGCCAGCAGCGCCATGACTGGCACAGATACGCAGTATTTT
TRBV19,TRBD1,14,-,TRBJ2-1,CASSRNRGLIEQFF,TGTGCCAGTAGTAGGAACAGGGGGCTCATTGAGCAGTTCTTC
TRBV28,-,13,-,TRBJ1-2,CASSFQDRYGYTF,TGTGCCAGCAGTTTCCAAGATCGTTATGGCTACACCTTC
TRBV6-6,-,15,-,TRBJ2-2,CATPRDKGNTGELFF,TGTGCCACCCCTCGGGACAAAGGGAACACCGGGGAGCTGTTTTTT
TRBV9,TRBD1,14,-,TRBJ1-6,CASSPTGQTSPLHF,TGTGCCAGCAGCCCAACGGGACAGACTTCACCCCTCCACTTT